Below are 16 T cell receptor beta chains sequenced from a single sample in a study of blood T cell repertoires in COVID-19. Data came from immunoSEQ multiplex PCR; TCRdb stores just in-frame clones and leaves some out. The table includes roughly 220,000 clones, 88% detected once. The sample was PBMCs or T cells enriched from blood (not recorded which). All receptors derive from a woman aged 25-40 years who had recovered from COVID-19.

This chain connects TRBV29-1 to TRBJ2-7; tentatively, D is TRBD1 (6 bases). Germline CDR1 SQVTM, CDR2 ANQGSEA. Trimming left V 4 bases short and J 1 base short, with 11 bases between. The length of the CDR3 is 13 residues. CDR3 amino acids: CSVATGASYEQYF. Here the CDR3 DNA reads TGCAGCGTTGCGACAGGTGCTTCCTACGAGCAGTACTTC.

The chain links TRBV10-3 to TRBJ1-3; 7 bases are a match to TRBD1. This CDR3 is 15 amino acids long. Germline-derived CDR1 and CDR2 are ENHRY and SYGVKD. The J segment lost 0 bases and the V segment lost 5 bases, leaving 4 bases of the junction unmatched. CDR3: CAISRTGDSGNTIYF. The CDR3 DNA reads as TGTGCCATCAGTCGGACAGGCGACTCTGGAAACACCATATATTTT.

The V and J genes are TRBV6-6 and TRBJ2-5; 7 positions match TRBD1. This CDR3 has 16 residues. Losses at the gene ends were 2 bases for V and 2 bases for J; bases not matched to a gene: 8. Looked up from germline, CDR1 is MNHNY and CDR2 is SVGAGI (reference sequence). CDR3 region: CASSYGRQGRQETQYF. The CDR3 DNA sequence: TGTGCCAGCAGTTACGGCCGACAGGGCAGACAAGAGACCCAGTACTTC.

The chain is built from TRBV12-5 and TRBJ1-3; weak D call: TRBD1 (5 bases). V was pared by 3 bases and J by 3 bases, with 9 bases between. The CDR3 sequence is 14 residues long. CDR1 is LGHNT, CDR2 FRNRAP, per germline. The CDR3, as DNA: TGTGCTAGTGGTTTTCCCGGGGGTGGAAACACCATATATTTT. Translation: CASGFPGGGNTIYF.

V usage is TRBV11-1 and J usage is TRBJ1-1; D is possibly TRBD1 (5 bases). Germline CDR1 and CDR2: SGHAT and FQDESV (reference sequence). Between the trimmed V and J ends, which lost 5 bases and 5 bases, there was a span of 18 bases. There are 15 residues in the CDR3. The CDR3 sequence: CASSKTGGVFTEAFF. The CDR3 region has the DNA TGTGCCAGCAGCAAAACAGGCGGCGTGTTTACTGAAGCTTTCTTT.

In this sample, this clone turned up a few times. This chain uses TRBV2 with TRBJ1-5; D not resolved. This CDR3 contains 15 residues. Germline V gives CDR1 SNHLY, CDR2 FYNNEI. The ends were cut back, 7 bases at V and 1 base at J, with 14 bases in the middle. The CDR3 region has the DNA TGTGCCAGCATGCGGGCCTTATCGAGCAATCAGCCCCAGCATTTT. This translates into CASMRALSSNQPQHF.

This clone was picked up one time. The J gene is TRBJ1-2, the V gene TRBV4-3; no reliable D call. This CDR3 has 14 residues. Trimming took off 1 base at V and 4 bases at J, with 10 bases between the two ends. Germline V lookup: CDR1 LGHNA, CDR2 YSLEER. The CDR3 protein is CASSQGGRSYGYTF. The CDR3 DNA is TGCGCCAGCAGCCAAGGAGGGAGGAGCTATGGCTACACCTTC.

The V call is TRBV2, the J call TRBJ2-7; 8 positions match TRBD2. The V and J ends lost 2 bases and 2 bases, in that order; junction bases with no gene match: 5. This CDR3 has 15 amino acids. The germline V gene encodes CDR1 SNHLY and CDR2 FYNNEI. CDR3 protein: CASSESGGPTYEQYF. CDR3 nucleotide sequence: TGTGCCAGCAGTGAAAGCGGGGGCCCCACCTACGAGCAGTACTTC.

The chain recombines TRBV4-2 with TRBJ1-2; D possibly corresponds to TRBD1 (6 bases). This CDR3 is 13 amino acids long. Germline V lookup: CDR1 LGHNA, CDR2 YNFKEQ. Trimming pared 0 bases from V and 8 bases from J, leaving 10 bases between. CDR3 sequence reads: CASSQEGGDGYTF. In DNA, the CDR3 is TGTGCCAGCAGCCAAGAAGGGGGTGACGGCTACACCTTC.

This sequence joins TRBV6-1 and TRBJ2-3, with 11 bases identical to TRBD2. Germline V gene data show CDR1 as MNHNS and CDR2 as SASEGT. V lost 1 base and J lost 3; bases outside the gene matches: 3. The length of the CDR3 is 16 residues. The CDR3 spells CASSEGIAGGTDTQYF. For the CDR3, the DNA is TGTGCCAGCAGTGAAGGAATAGCGGGGGGGACAGATACGCAGTATTTT.

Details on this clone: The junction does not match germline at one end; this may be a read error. The CDR3 bases are TGCGCCAGCACCCAAAGAGAGGAGCCAAACTATGGCTACACCTTC. Amino acids: CASTQREEPNYGYTF. The chain has TRBV4-1 and TRBJ1-2; D not resolved. Germline V gene sequence: CDR1 MGHRA, CDR2 YSYEKL. The CDR3 consists of 15 residues.

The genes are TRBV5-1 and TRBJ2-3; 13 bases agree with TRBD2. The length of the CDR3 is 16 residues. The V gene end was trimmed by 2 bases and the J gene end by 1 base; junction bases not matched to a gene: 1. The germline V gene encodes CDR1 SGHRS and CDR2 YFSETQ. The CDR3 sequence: CASSFTSGGGTDTQYF. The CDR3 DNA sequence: TGCGCCAGCAGCTTTACTAGCGGGGGGGGCACAGATACGCAGTATTTT.

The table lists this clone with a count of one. The DNA of the CDR3 is TGTGCCAGCAGCCTCGGGACAGGGTGGAACACTGAAGCTTTCTTT. Its protein is CASSLGTGWNTEAFF. The rearrangement uses TRBV6-2 or TRBV6-3 and TRBJ1-1; 9 nucleotides agree with TRBD1. Trimming at V came to 6 bases and at J to 1 base, leaving 6 bases not matched to a gene. The CDR3 is 15 residues long. Germline CDR1 reads MNHEY; CDR2 reads SVGEGT.

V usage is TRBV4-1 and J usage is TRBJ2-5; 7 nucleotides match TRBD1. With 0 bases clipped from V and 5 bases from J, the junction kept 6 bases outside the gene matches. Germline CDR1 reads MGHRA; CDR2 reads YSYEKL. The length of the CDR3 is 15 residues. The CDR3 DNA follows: TGCGCCAGCAGCCAAGATGACAGGGTAGGGGAGACCCAGTACTTC. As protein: CASSQDDRVGETQYF.

CDR3 bases: TGTGCCAGCAGTTCCCAGGGGTCCGGGGAGCTGTTTTTT. Translation: CASSSQGSGELFF. The chain employs TRBV12-3 or TRBV12-4 and TRBJ2-2; perhaps TRBD1 as D (6 bases). The V end was cut by 4 bases, the J end by 6 bases, with 9 bases between. The CDR3 is 13 residues long.

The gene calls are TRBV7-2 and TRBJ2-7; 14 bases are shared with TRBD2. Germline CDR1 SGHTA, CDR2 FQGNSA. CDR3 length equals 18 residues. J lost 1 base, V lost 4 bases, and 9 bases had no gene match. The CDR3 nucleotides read TGTGCCAGCAGCTGGCCGGGACTAGCGGGGGCGAGGTCCTACGAGCAGTACTTC. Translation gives CASSWPGLAGARSYEQYF.